What follows are 25 T cell receptor beta chains derived from one specimen sequenced in a study of CD4 T cells in relation to SARS-CoV-2 and coronaviruses. Clones were read by immunoSEQ multiplex PCR, and TCRdb kept only the in-frame ones, dropping some. The sample lists about 36,000 clones, about four fifths occurring once. No antigen has been assigned to these receptors. Sequencing input: naive CD4+ T cells from PBMCs, cultured in vitro. Subset of the sample: naive CD4+ T cells isolated by negative enrichment. The source of these receptors is an adult with COVID-19.

In its sample, this clone was seen a few times. This chain links TRBV7-9 with TRBJ1-5; D is ambiguous. Germline assignment: CDR1 SEHNR and CDR2 FQNEAQ (reference sequence). Between the trimmed V and J ends, which lost 1 base and 5 bases, there was a span of 6 bases. This CDR3 spans 13 amino acids. CDR3 bases: TGTGCCAGCAGCTTAGGTCTGTATCAGCCCCAGCATTTT. It translates to CASSLGLYQPQHF.

The V and J genes are TRBV3-1 (or the pseudogene TRBV3-2) and TRBJ2-5; 8 positions match TRBD2. V dropped 3 bases and J dropped 4; count of bases not matched to a gene: 13. Looked up from germline, CDR1 is LGHDT and CDR2 is YNNKEL (reference sequence). The CDR3 runs to 17 residues. The CDR3 sequence is CASSHVLTGGPRETQYF. The CDR3 bases are TGTGCCAGCAGCCATGTCTTAACGGGAGGGCCCCGAGAGACCCAGTACTTC.

The chain links TRBV18 to TRBJ1-1; TRBD1 matches at 7 bases. Germline V CDR1 and CDR2: KGHSH, LQKENI. The CDR3 runs to 15 residues. V lost 0 bases and J lost 2; bases outside the gene matches: 3. Here the CDR3 reads CASSPPGTANTEAFF. Written as DNA, the CDR3 is TGTGCCAGCTCACCACCCGGGACAGCTAACACTGAAGCTTTCTTT.

Only one count was recorded for this clone. The chain joins TRBV5-1 to TRBJ2-5, with 11 positions matching TRBD2. Trimming took 4 bases from V and 4 from J; bases not matched to a gene: 3. The CDR3 has 14 amino acids. Per germline, CDR1 SGHRS and CDR2 YFSETQ. CDR3 nucleotides: TGCGCCAGCAGCCCTACTAGCGGGAGAGAGACCCAGTACTTC. Its protein is CASSPTSGRETQYF.

This clone came up a few times. The chain uses TRBV7-9 and TRBJ1-1; 7 bases agree with TRBD1. The V gene's germline CDR1 is SEHNR and CDR2 FQNEAQ (reference sequence). CDR3 length: 16 amino acids. Trimming took 5 bases from V and 1 from J; bases not matched to a gene: 10. The CDR3 region has the DNA TGTGCCAGCAGCGCCTATAGGGACAGCCCGAACACTGAAGCTTTCTTT. Translation: CASSAYRDSPNTEAFF. The full variable domain, with the rest looked up from reference TRBV7-9 and TRBJ1-1, is DTGVSQNPRHKITKRGQNVTFRCDPISEHNRLYWYRQTLGQGPEFLTYFQNEAQLEKSRLLSDRFSAERPKGSFSTLEIQRTEQGDSAMYLCASSAYRDSPNTEAFFGQGTRLTVV.

The V and J genes are TRBV25-1 and TRBJ1-6, with D maybe TRBD1 (6 bases). This CDR3 contains 13 residues. Trimming removed 5 bases from V and 8 bases from J, with 10 bases in between. Germline V gives CDR1 MGHDK, CDR2 SYGVNS. In DNA form, the CDR3 reads TGTGCCAGCAGTTCGGGGGCTCATTCACCCCTCCACTTT. Protein sequence: CASSSGAHSPLHF.

This clone was seen only a few times. The rearrangement uses TRBV28 and TRBJ1-6; tentatively, D is TRBD1 (6 bases). The CDR3 runs to 15 residues. CDR1 is MDHEN and CDR2 is SYDVKM in the germline V gene. Trimming removed 6 bases at V and 5 bases at J, with 14 bases between. CDR3 sequence reads: CASRPGGDNNSPLHF. The CDR3 DNA reads as TGTGCCAGCAGACCCGGCGGGGACAATAATTCACCCCTCCACTTT. Looking up the rest from reference TRBV28 and TRBJ1-6 gives the full variable domain: DVKVTQSSRYLVKRTGEKVFLECVQDMDHENMFWYRQDPGLGLRLIYFSYDVKMKEKGDIPEGYSVSREKKERFSLILESASTNQTSMYLCASRPGGDNNSPLHFGNGTRLTVT.

The CDR3 here is CASRTSDEATQYF. CDR3 in DNA: TGCGCCAGCAGGACTAGCGATGAGGCGACCCAGTACTTC. This chain links TRBV5-1 with TRBJ2-5, with 8 bases identical to TRBD2. Trimming cost V 5 bases and J 7 bases; bases outside gene matches: 7. Germline V gene sequence: CDR1 SGHRS, CDR2 YFSETQ. This CDR3 is built from 13 residues. Full variable domain (missing parts from reference TRBV5-1 and TRBJ2-5): KAGVTQTPRYLIKTRGQQVTLSCSPISGHRSVSWYQQTPGQGLQFLFEYFSETQRNKGNFPGRFSGRQFSNSRSEMNVSTLELGDSALYLCASRTSDEATQYFGPGTRLLVL.

The V call is TRBV19, the J call TRBJ1-4, with 10 bases that match TRBD1. Unmatched junction bases numbered 9, after V lost 8 bases and J lost 0 bases. Germline values: CDR1 LNHDA, CDR2 SQIVND (reference sequence). The CDR3 length is 17 residues. CDR3 in amino acids: CASSPRDRGATNEKLFF. The CDR3, as DNA: TGTGCCAGTTCCCCCCGGGACAGGGGCGCAACTAATGAAAAACTGTTTTTT.

The chain recombines TRBV7-9 with TRBJ2-6; unclear D gene. The CDR3 sequence is 16 residues long. Trimming removed 1 base from V and 0 bases from J, with 7 bases in between. Germline assignment: CDR1 SEHNR and CDR2 FQNEAQ (reference sequence). CDR3 in DNA: TGTGCCAGCAGCTTAGACGACCTCTCTGGGGCCAACGTCCTGACTTTC. Translation: CASSLDDLSGANVLTF.

V usage is TRBV6-5 and J usage is TRBJ1-2; 9 positions match TRBD1. The ends lost 5 bases at V and 4 bases at J; junction bases unmatched: 5. The germline gives CDR1 MNHEY, CDR2 SVGAGI. The CDR3 extends over 14 amino acids. CDR3 nucleotides: TGTGCCAGCAGTCAAATACAGGGGGCCTATGGCTACACCTTC. Protein: CASSQIQGAYGYTF.

The CDR3 DNA is TGTGCCATCAGTGGGGTCGCCAACAATGAGCAGTTCTTC. It encodes CAISGVANNEQFF. The rearrangement joins TRBV10-3 to TRBJ2-1; D is uncertain. The V end was cut by 4 bases, the J end by 5 bases, with 9 bases between. The germline V gene has CDR1 ENHRY and CDR2 SYGVKD. The CDR3 is 13 residues long.

The V and J genes are TRBV18 and TRBJ2-1; D tentatively fits TRBD1 or TRBD2 (5 bases each). Germline V gene sequence: CDR1 KGHSH, CDR2 LQKENI. V was clipped by 2 bases and J by 7 bases, with 9 bases between them. The CDR3 has 13 amino acids. This CDR3 reads CASSPGTGNEQFF. CDR3 sequence (DNA): TGTGCCAGCTCACCAGGGACGGGAAATGAGCAGTTCTTC.

The chain carries TRBV3-1 (or the pseudogene TRBV3-2) and TRBJ2-7; 9 nucleotides line up with TRBD1. The CDR3 runs to 14 residues. From germline, CDR1 is LGHDT and CDR2 YNNKEL (reference sequence). The ends lost 4 bases at V and 1 base at J; junction bases unmatched: 2. CDR3 DNA sequence: TGTGCCAGCAGCCCCGGGACAGGGTCCTACGAGCAGTACTTC. It translates to CASSPGTGSYEQYF.

The chain employs TRBV9 and TRBJ2-7; weak D call: TRBD2 (5 bases). Germline loops: CDR1 SGDLS, CDR2 YYNGEE. V dropped 0 bases and J dropped 0 bases, with 13 bases sitting between them. This CDR3 is built from 16 residues. CDR3 sequence: CASSVGGSGISYEQYF. Written as DNA, the CDR3 is TGTGCCAGCAGCGTAGGAGGGTCTGGGATCTCCTACGAGCAGTACTTC.

The chain joins TRBV3-1 (or the pseudogene TRBV3-2) to TRBJ2-5, with D unclear. The V gene's germline CDR1 is LGHDT and CDR2 YNNKEL (reference sequence). This CDR3 is built from 12 residues. The germline V and J ends were trimmed by 0 bases and 6 bases, with 5 bases remaining between them. The CDR3 nucleotides read TGTGCCAGCAGCCAAGACTGGCAGACCCAGTACTTC. It yields the protein CASSQDWQTQYF.

V is TRBV18 and J is TRBJ2-7; D remains unclear. The CDR3 spans 14 residues. V lost 3 bases and J 3 bases, leaving 12 bases between the germline ends. Germline values: CDR1 KGHSH, CDR2 LQKENI. CDR3 residues: CASSPSTVGYEQYF. DNA for the CDR3: TGTGCCAGCTCACCTTCTACGGTGGGCTACGAGCAGTACTTC.

This clone was counted a single time. CDR3 nucleotide sequence: TGTGCCAGGAGTAAACAGGGGTTCACTGAAGCTTTCTTT. Amino acids: CARSKQGFTEAFF. The V gene is TRBV2, the J gene TRBJ1-1, with 7 bases fitting TRBD1. Germline trimming cut 9 bases from V and 4 bases from J; bases unmatched to any gene: 8. The CDR3 covers 13 residues. Per the germline V gene, CDR1 is SNHLY and CDR2 is FYNNEI. Full variable domain (missing parts from reference TRBV2 and TRBJ1-1): EPEVTQTPSHQVTQMGQEVILRCVPISNHLYFYWYRQILGQKVEFLVSFYNNEISEKSEIFDDQFSVERPDGSNFTLKIRSTKLEDSAMYFCARSKQGFTEAFFGQGTRLTVV.

V gene TRBV4-1 combines with J gene TRBJ2-3; D uncertain. V lost 1 base and J 10 bases, leaving 12 bases between the germline ends. The CDR3 covers 13 residues. Germline V gives CDR1 MGHRA, CDR2 YSYEKL. The CDR3 region has the DNA TGCGCCAGCAGCCAAGTAGTGGGTGCCCCGCAGTATTTT. This sequence encodes CASSQVVGAPQYF.

The chain has TRBV3-1 (or the pseudogene TRBV3-2) and TRBJ2-5; the D is unclear. Looked up from germline, CDR1 is LGHDT and CDR2 is YNNKEL (reference sequence). The CDR3 totals 12 residues. Trimming stripped 0 bases from V and 9 bases from J, with 8 bases between. In nucleotides, the CDR3 is TGTGCCAGCAGCCAAGACGCGGAGTCCCAGTACTTC. It is translated as CASSQDAESQYF.

The chain is built from TRBV10-1 and TRBJ2-3; 10 bases align to TRBD2. The CDR3 loop spans 16 amino acids. Trimming removed 0 bases from V and 2 bases from J; junction bases left unmatched: 2. Germline V gene data show CDR1 as WNHNN and CDR2 as SYGVQD (reference sequence). CDR3 in amino acids: CASSESLAGATDTQYF. The CDR3 nucleotides read TGCGCCAGCAGTGAGTCTCTAGCGGGAGCCACAGATACGCAGTATTTT.

The V gene is TRBV19, the J gene TRBJ2-1; no clear D. The CDR3 sequence is 17 residues long. The ends were cut back, 4 bases at V and 0 bases at J, with 16 bases in the middle. Germline V CDR1 and CDR2: LNHDA, SQIVND (reference sequence). Written as DNA, the CDR3 is TGTGCCAGTAGTAGTGGGATGAAGTTCAGCTCCTACAATGAGCAGTTCTTC. Residues: CASSSGMKFSSYNEQFF.

The J gene is TRBJ1-2, the V gene TRBV23-1; D is uncertain. TRBV23-1 qualifies as an ORF whose function is uncertain. The germline V and J ends were trimmed by 0 bases and 6 bases, with 11 bases remaining between them. CDR3 length: 14 residues. CDR3 DNA sequence: TGCGCCAGCAGTCAATCAAGAGGGCGTAATGGCTACACCTTC. This translates into CASSQSRGRNGYTF.

As DNA, the CDR3 is TGTGCCAGCAGTCGGACAGGGCCCACTGAAGCTTTCTTT. Encoded protein: CASSRTGPTEAFF. The genes are TRBV6-5 and TRBJ1-1; 8 bases are shared with TRBD1. Germline CDR1 reads MNHEY; CDR2 reads SVGAGI. The V segment lost 5 bases and the J segment 4 bases; nucleotides outside the gene matches: 3. This CDR3 is 13 amino acids long.

The DNA of the CDR3 is TGTGCCAGCAGCCAAGTTGCGGGAGTTGACGAGCAGTACTTC. It specifies CASSQVAGVDEQYF. This chain connects TRBV4-2 to TRBJ2-7; 7 positions agree with TRBD2. There are 14 residues in the CDR3. V was clipped by 1 base and J by 5 bases; unmatched bases: 5. Germline CDR1 is LGHNA and CDR2 is YNFKEQ.